Sequencing of this T cell receptor beta chain was carried out in a study of shared clonotypes between healthy human individuals. The CDR3 totals 16 residues. The V gene's germline CDR1 is SGHRS and CDR2 YFSETQ. V lost 4 bases, J lost 4 bases, and 18 bases lay in between. Measured with immunoSEQ multiplex PCR; TCRdb has only the in-frame clones, and not every one. Seen here are 1,500,000 or so clones, approximately 98.5% observed once, and the top ten hold over 0.3%. The clonotype originates from a man aged 25-45 years in good health. Sequencing used naive CD4+ T cells sorted from blood. Subset in this sample: CD45RA+ positively selected. The V gene is TRBV5-1, the J gene TRBJ1-3, with D hard to call. The CDR3 DNA reads as TGCGCCAGCAGCCCCTCGGACGGGATAGACGGAAACACCATATATTTT. Its translation: CASSPSDGIDGNTIYF.